This T cell receptor (beta chain) was identified in a study of T cells in localized non-small cell lung cancer. General study points: Longer overall survival was associated with a higher density of T cells in the blood. In uninvolved adjacent lung, T cell clonality reached its highest value, exceeding tumor. In adjacent lung appeared a median roughly 56 of the top 100 tumor clones. Sequencing covered just one tumor region, so heterogeneity cannot be ruled out.

With regard to this clone: Its antigen is currently unknown.

Libraries were prepared by immunoSEQ multiplex PCR; TCRdb keeps only in-frame clonotypes and omits some of them. Among 25,000 to 35,000 clones, approximately 88% were seen once, and the ten largest hold 6.8%. The material sequenced was peripheral blood, taken before any cancer treatment. The sequence was collected from a male donor aged 60 or older with stage I lung adenocarcinoma.

The CDR3 nucleotides read TGTGCCAGTAGTTCCCAATCAGGACAGGGGTCCACTGAAGCTTTCTTT. Amino acids: CASSSQSGQGSTEAFF. The rearrangement links TRBV19 to TRBJ1-1, with 9 bases fitting TRBD1. CDR1 is LNHDA and CDR2 is SQIVND in the germline V gene (reference sequence). V shed 5 bases and J 4 bases; nucleotides not matched to a gene: 11. The CDR3 sequence is 16 residues long.